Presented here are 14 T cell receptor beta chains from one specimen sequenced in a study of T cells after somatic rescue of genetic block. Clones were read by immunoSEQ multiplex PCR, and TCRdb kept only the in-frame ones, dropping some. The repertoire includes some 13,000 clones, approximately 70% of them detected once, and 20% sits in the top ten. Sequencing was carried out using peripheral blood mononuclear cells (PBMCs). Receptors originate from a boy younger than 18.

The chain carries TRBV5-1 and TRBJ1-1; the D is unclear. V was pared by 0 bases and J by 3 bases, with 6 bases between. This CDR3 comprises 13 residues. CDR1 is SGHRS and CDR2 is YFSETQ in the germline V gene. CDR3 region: CASSLEGHTEAFF. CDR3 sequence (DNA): TGCGCCAGCAGCTTGGAGGGTCACACTGAAGCTTTCTTT. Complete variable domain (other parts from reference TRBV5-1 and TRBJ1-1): KAGVTQTPRYLIKTRGQQVTLSCSPISGHRSVSWYQQTPGQGLQFLFEYFSETQRNKGNFPGRFSGRQFSNSRSEMNVSTLELGDSALYLCASSLEGHTEAFFGQGTRLTVV.

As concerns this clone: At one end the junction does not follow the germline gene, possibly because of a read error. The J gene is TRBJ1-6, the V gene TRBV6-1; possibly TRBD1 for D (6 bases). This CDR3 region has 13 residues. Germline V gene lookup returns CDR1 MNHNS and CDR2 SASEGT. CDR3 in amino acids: CASSESPRQVMNF. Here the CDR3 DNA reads TGTGCCAGCAGTGAATCCCCGCGACAGGTGATGAACTTT.

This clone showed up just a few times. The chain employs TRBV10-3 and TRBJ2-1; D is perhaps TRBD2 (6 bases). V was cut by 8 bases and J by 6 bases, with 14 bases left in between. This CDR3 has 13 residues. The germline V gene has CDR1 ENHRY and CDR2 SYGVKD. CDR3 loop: CAIGDQRANEQFF. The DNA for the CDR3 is TGTGCCATCGGGGACCAGCGGGCCAATGAGCAGTTCTTC.

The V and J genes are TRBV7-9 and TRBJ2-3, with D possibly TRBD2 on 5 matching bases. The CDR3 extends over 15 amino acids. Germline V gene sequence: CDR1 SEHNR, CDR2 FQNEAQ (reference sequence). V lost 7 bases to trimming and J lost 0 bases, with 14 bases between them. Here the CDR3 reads CASTLARSSTDTQYF. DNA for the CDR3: TGTGCCAGCACCCTAGCCCGGTCTAGCACAGATACGCAGTATTTT.

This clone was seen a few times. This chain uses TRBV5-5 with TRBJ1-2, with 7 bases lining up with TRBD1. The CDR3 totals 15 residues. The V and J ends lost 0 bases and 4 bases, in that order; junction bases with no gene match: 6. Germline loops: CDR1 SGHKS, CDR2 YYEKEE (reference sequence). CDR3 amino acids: CASSLVAGTVYGYTF. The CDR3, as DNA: TGTGCCAGCAGCTTGGTCGCCGGGACAGTCTATGGCTACACCTTC.

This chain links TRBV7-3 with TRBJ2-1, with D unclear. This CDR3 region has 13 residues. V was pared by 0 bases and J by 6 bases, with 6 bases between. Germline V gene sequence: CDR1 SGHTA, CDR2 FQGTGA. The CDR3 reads CASSLTVVNEQFF. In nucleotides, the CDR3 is TGTGCCAGCAGCTTAACCGTCGTCAATGAGCAGTTCTTC. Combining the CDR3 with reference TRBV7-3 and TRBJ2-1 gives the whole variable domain GAGVSQTPSNKVTEKGKYVELRCDPISGHTALYWYRQSLGQGPEFLIYFQGTGAADDSGLPNDRFFAVRPEGSVSTLKIQRTERGDSAVYLCASSLTVVNEQFFGPGTRLTVL.

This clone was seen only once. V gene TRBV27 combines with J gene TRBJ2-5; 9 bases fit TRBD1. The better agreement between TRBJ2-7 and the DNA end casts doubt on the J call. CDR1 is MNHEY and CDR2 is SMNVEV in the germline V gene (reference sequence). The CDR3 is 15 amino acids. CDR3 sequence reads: CASSPRRQGAYEQYF. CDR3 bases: TGTGCCAGCAGTCCCCGGCGACAGGGGGCCTACGAGCAGTACTTC.

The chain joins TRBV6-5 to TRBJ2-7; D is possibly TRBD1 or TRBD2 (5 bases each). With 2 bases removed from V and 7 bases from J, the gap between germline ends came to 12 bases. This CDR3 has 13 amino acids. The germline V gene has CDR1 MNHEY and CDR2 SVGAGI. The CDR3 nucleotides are TGTGCCAGCAGTTACATGGGGGTGGGGGAGCAGTACTTC. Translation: CASSYMGVGEQYF.

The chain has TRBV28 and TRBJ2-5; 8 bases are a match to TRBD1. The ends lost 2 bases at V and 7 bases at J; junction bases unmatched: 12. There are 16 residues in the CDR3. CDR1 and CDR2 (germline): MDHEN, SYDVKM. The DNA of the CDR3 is TGTGCCAGCAGTTTACCCTGGACAGGGCTAGGGGGGACCCAGTACTTC. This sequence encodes CASSLPWTGLGGTQYF.

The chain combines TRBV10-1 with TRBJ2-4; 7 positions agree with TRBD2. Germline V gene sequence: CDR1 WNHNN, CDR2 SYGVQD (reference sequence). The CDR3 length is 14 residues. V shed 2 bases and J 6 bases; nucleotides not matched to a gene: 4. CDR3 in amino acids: CASSEALAVNIQYF. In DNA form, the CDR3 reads TGCGCCAGCAGTGAGGCTCTAGCGGTAAACATTCAGTACTTC.

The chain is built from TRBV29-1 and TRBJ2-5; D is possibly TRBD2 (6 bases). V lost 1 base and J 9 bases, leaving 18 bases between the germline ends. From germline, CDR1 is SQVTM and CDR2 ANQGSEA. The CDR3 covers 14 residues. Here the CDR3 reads CSVEGEALLGAQYF. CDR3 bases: TGCAGCGTTGAAGGGGAGGCTCTCCTCGGGGCCCAGTACTTC.

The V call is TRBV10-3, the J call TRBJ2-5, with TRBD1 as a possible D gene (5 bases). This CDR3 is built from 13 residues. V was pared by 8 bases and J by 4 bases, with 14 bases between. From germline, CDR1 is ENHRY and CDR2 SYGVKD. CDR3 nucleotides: TGTGCCATCCTAAGGGGCTGGGGAGAGACCCAGTACTTC. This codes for CAILRGWGETQYF.

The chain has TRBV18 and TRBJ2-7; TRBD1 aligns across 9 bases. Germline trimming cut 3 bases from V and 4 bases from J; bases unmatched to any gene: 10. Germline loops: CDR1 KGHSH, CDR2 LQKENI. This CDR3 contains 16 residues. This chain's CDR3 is CASSPLTGGASYEQYF. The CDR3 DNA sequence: TGTGCCAGCTCACCTTTAACAGGGGGCGCGTCTTACGAGCAGTACTTC.

The CDR3 region is CASSPKEGAGYGYTF. For the CDR3, the DNA is TGTGCCAGCTCACCAAAGGAGGGGGCTGGGTATGGCTACACCTTC. The rearrangement uses TRBV18 and TRBJ1-2, with TRBD1 identical over 7 bases. The CDR3 spans 15 residues. J gave up 5 bases and V 2 bases, and 8 bases lay outside the gene matches. CDR1 is KGHSH and CDR2 is LQKENI in the germline V gene.